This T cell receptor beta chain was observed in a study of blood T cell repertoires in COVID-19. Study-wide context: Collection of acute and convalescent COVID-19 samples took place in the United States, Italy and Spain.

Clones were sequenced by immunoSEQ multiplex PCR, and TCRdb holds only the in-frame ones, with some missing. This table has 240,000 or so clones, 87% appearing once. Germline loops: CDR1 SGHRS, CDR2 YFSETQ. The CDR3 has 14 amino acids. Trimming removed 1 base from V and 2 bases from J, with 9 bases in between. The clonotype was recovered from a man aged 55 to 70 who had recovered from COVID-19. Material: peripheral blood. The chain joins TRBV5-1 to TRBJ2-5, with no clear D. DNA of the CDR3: TGCGCCAGCAGCTTGACTACCTCTCAAGAGACCCAGTACTTC. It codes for CASSLTTSQETQYF.